This TCR beta chain was found in a study of cytomegalovirus exposure and HLA in healthy donors. CDR1 and CDR2 from the germline V gene are LNHDA and SQIVND (reference sequence). The CDR3 loop spans 15 amino acids. The V gene end was trimmed by 8 bases and the J gene end by 4 bases; junction bases not matched to a gene: 10. Findings and limits, study-wide: What a later analysis showed was that several of the most significant clusters appeared linked to common viral pathogens. A missense variant in DCLRE1C was later tied to TCR beta V- and J-gene trimming. Many donors shared some public TCRs, even though most TCR sequences were rare. Immune exposure was documented only through CMV serostatus.

PCR employed 60 Vbeta and 13 Jbeta primers. TCRdb's table, derived via immunoSEQ multiplex PCR, lists solely in-frame clones and lacks some. Its listing shows approximately 50,000 clones. Note on this clone: What it recognizes is unknown.

The clonotype was recovered from a female donor in good health and CMV-seronegative. The chain couples TRBV19 to TRBJ1-4; 7 bases are shared with TRBD1. The source material was PBMCs. CDR3: CASGPGQSNNEKLFF. The CDR3 DNA is TGTGCCAGTGGGCCGGGACAGAGCAATAATGAAAAACTGTTTTTT.